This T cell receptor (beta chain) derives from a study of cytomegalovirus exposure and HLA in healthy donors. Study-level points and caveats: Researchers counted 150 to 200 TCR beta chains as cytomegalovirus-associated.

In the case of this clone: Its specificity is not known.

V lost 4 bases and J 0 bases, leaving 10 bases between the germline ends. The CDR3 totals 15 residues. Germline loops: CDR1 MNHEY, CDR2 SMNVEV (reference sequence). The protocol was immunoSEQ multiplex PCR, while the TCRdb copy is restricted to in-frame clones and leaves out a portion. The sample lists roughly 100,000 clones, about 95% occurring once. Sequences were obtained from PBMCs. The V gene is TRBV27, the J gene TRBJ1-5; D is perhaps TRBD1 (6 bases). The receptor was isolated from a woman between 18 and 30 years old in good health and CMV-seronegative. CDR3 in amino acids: CASSYRGYSNQPQHF. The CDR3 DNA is TGTGCCAGCAGTTATAGGGGGTATAGCAATCAGCCCCAGCATTTT.